The rows below give T cell receptor beta chains drawn from one sample of a study of early T cells in non-severe SARS-CoV-2 infection. TCRdb used MiXCR to reprocess the 5' RACE reads, holding one entry per CDR3 protein. The table lists 95,000 to 100,000 distinct CDR3 sequences, about 10% of them singletons. Sequenced: whole blood. The receptors were sampled from an adult who was a healthcare worker with PCR-confirmed SARS-CoV-2 infection or an uninfected control (not recorded which). CDR3s include the opening cysteine and the closing phenylalanine or tryptophan. The order of the fields is CDR3 protein, CDR3 DNA, V gene, D gene, J gene, clone size. The D gene is left open where the match is weak. Rows may omit the clone size; those that give it use once, few, many or a size class.

CASSEHRGNSPLHF TGTGCCAGCAGTGAACATAGGGGTAATTCACCCCTCCACTTT TRBV6-1 . TRBJ1-6 .
CSARNHKNREAFF TGCAGTGCTAGAAACCACAAGAATCGAGAAGCTTTCTTT TRBV20-1 . TRBJ1-1 many
CASSLPGGPRKDTQYF TGCGCCAGCAGCTTGCCGGGGGGACCGAGGAAAGATACGCAGTATTTT TRBV5-1 TRBD2 TRBJ2-3 many
CASSLMEAGELFF TGTGCCAGCAGCTTAATGGAGGCCGGGGAGCTGTTTTTT TRBV7-3 . TRBJ2-2 few
CSAASGGTLLSYNEQFF TGCAGTGCCGCTAGCGGGGGGACTCTCCTATCCTACAATGAGCAGTTCTTC TRBV20-1 TRBD2 TRBJ2-1 .
CASSWGAGLEQFF TGTGCCAGCAGCTGGGGGGCAGGGTTGGAGCAGTTCTTC TRBV7-2 . TRBJ2-1 few
CASSELGTEAFF TGTGCCAGCAGTGAATTGGGGACTGAAGCTTTCTTT TRBV6-1 . TRBJ1-1 many
CATSDLSGSTDTQYF TGTGCCACCAGTGATCTAAGCGGGAGCACAGATACGCAGTATTTT TRBV24-1 . TRBJ2-3 many
CASSQKAGGGYEQYF TGTGCCAGCAGCCAAAAAGCGGGGGGCGGTTACGAGCAGTACTTC TRBV5-4 TRBD2 TRBJ2-7 many
CASSRMNGVGGTKNIQYF TGTGCCAGCAGCCGCATGAATGGGGTCGGCGGAACCAAAAACATTCAGTACTTC TRBV4-2 . TRBJ2-4 many
CASSLIRGPRNQPQHF TGCGCCAGCAGCCTAATAAGGGGGCCCCGCAATCAGCCCCAGCATTTT TRBV4-1 TRBD1 TRBJ1-5 .
CASLRERARRYEQYF TGTGCCAGCCTAAGAGAAAGGGCTCGACGGTACGAGCAGTACTTC TRBV2 . TRBJ2-7 .
CASTFRPSSYNEQFF TGCGCCAGCACCTTCAGACCGAGCTCCTACAATGAGCAGTTCTTC TRBV5-1 . TRBJ2-1 .
CASSLAGVNNEQFF TGTGCCAGCAGTCTAGCGGGGGTAAACAATGAGCAGTTCTTC TRBV9 TRBD2 TRBJ2-1 few
CASRSSQGVEQYF TGTGCCAGCAGATCTAGCCAGGGGGTCGAGCAGTACTTC TRBV6-2/TRBV6-3 TRBD1 TRBJ2-7 many
CASSLGQVNTEAFF TGTGCCAGCAGCTTAGGACAGGTTAACACTGAAGCTTTCTTT TRBV7-9 . TRBJ1-1 few
CASSSELVLAGGTDTQYF TGTGCCAGCAGCTCCGAGCTGGTACTAGCGGGGGGCACAGATACGCAGTATTTT TRBV7-9 TRBD2 TRBJ2-3 few
CASSQDPLVSSYNEQFF TGCGCCAGCAGCCAAGATCCCCTGGTAAGCTCCTACAATGAGCAGTTCTTC TRBV4-1 . TRBJ2-1 many
CASSLFSPEAFF TGTGCCAGCAGCTTATTTTCTCCTGAAGCTTTCTTT TRBV7-2 . TRBJ1-1 many
CSVGGLQDYNEQFF TGCAGCGTTGGAGGGCTGCAGGACTACAATGAGCAGTTCTTC TRBV29-1 . TRBJ2-1 .
CASSLLDRAVEAFF TGTGCCAGCTCCCTACTCGACAGGGCAGTCGAAGCTTTCTTT TRBV18 TRBD1 TRBJ1-1 many
CASSPTGMMQAFF TGTGCCAGCAGTCCGACCGGGATGATGCAAGCTTTCTTT TRBV28 . TRBJ1-1 .
CASSPLTGLDQPQHF TGTGCCAGCAGCCCCCTGACAGGGCTAGATCAGCCCCAGCATTTT TRBV27 TRBD1 TRBJ1-5 few
CSARTQGNYGYTF TGCAGTGCTAGAACCCAGGGGAACTATGGCTACACCTTC TRBV20-1 . TRBJ1-2 many
CASSLSLSGANVLTF TGTGCCAGCAGTCTATCCCTGAGTGGGGCCAACGTCCTGACTTTC TRBV27 . TRBJ2-6 .
CASSTQPETQYF TGCGCCAGCAGCACCCAGCCAGAGACCCAGTACTTC TRBV5-1 . TRBJ2-5 few
CASSHRGRNYGYTF TGTGCCAGCAGCCACAGGGGGCGAAACTATGGCTACACCTTC TRBV5-6 TRBD1 TRBJ1-2 .
CASSKLVEAFF TGTGCCAGCAGCAAGTTAGTTGAAGCTTTCTTT TRBV5-5 . TRBJ1-1 .
CASSHRHEQFF TGTGCCAGCAGCCATAGACACGAGCAGTTCTTC TRBV12-3/TRBV12-4 . TRBJ2-1 many
CASMIVGREAFF TGTGCCAGCATGATCGTAGGCAGAGAAGCTTTCTTT TRBV6-1 . TRBJ1-1 many
CASSPNGGISDTQYF TGTGCCAGCAGCCCCAACGGGGGTATTTCGGATACGCAGTATTTT TRBV7-9 . TRBJ2-3 many
CASSYVAGAQETQYF TGCGCCAGCAGCTATGTAGCGGGGGCACAAGAGACCCAGTACTTC TRBV5-1 TRBD2 TRBJ2-5 .
CASTQTSTDTQYF TGTGCCAGCACGCAAACTAGCACAGATACGCAGTATTTT TRBV5-4 . TRBJ2-3 many
CASSYLRRGYRSTEAFF TGTGCCAGCAGTTACCTGCGTCGGGGGTACCGGAGCACTGAAGCTTTCTTT TRBV6-5 . TRBJ1-1 many
CASSGPGNYEQYF TGTGCCAGCAGCGGCCCCGGCAACTACGAGCAGTACTTC TRBV9 . TRBJ2-7 many
CASKAGTDTQYF TGTGCCAGCAAGGCTGGCACAGATACGCAGTATTTT TRBV7-9 . TRBJ2-3 few
CSVASYSNQPQHF TGCAGCGTTGCCTCCTATAGCAATCAGCCCCAGCATTTT TRBV29-1 . TRBJ1-5 .
CASSRTGPNEKLFF TGTGCCAGCAGCCGGACAGGTCCTAATGAAAAACTGTTTTTT TRBV2 TRBD1 TRBJ1-4 many
CSVEVTEQFF TGCAGCGTTGAAGTTACTGAGCAGTTCTTC TRBV29-1 . TRBJ2-1 few
CASSYEYRDRDQETQYF TGTGCCAGCAGTTACGAATACCGAGACAGGGACCAAGAGACCCAGTACTTC TRBV6-5 TRBD1 TRBJ2-5 few
CSAPRTSTDTQYF TGCAGTGCCCCTAGGACTAGCACAGATACGCAGTATTTT TRBV20-1 . TRBJ2-3 many
CASSSQGHQPQHF TGTGCCAGCAGTTCGCAGGGACATCAGCCCCAGCATTTT TRBV6-6 . TRBJ1-5 .
CASSPAKGLNQPQHF TGTGCCAGCAGTCCCGCGAAGGGCCTGAATCAGCCCCAGCATTTT TRBV6-2/TRBV6-3 . TRBJ1-5 few
CASSLRDYSYEQYF TGTGCCAGCAGCCTCCGGGACTACTCCTACGAGCAGTACTTC TRBV28 TRBD2 TRBJ2-7 .
CASSPTTAQETQYF TGTGCCAGCTCACCGACGACAGCCCAAGAGACCCAGTACTTC TRBV18 . TRBJ2-5 few